A single sample is the source of the 21 T cell receptor beta chains below, sequenced in a study of T cell repertoires in ileal Crohn's disease. As to time point: inflamed ileum from the surgical specimen. Assay: immunoSEQ multiplex PCR; the TCRdb copy retains only in-frame clones and omits some. The sample shows more than 11,000 clones, roughly 80% of them seen only once. The sequenced sample was ileal tissue. These receptors were taken from an adult with Crohn's disease.

The chain couples TRBV5-6 to TRBJ1-1; D is perhaps TRBD1 (5 bases). From germline, CDR1 is SGHDT and CDR2 YYEEEE. This CDR3 is 14 amino acids long. With 4 bases removed from V and 4 bases from J, the gap between germline ends came to 14 bases. The CDR3 loop is CASSDTRGGTEAFF. CDR3 in DNA: TGTGCCAGCAGCGATACCCGGGGGGGCACTGAAGCTTTCTTT.

This rearrangement joins TRBV7-2 to TRBJ1-2, with TRBD1 identical over 8 bases. CDR1 is SGHTA and CDR2 is FQGNSA in the germline V gene. J gave up 2 bases and V 6 bases, and 8 bases lay outside the gene matches. This CDR3 region has 15 residues. The CDR3 spells CASRSYRGTNYGYTF. In nucleotides, the CDR3 is TGTGCCAGCAGATCTTACAGGGGGACAAACTATGGCTACACCTTC.

The chain links TRBV19 to TRBJ1-2; 9 nucleotides agree with TRBD1. The germline V gene has CDR1 LNHDA and CDR2 SQIVND (reference sequence). The ends lost 6 bases at V and 2 bases at J; junction bases unmatched: 10. The CDR3 spans 16 residues. CDR3 loop: CASRSGTGTLNYGYTF. CDR3 sequence (DNA): TGTGCCAGTAGGTCCGGGACAGGGACCCTCAACTATGGCTACACCTTC.

This clone is medium-sized (0.01 to 0.1%) by share. CDR3 DNA sequence: TGCGCCAGCACTAAAGCTGGGACAGGGAATAATTCACCCCTCCACTTT. It translates to CASTKAGTGNNSPLHF. The chain carries TRBV10-2 and TRBJ1-6; TRBD1 agrees at 9 bases. This CDR3 has 16 residues. Germline assignment: CDR1 WSHSY and CDR2 SAAADI. After removal of 7 bases from V and 5 bases from J, the junction contained 9 bases not matched to a gene.

The rearrangement links TRBV29-1 to TRBJ2-3; 8 nucleotides agree with TRBD1. Germline CDR1 is SQVTM and CDR2 is ANQGSEA. The CDR3 contains 14 residues. V was pared by 4 bases and J by 2 bases, with 5 bases of the junction left unmatched. The CDR3 DNA sequence: TGCAGCGTTGCCCGGACAGGGCTCACAGATACGCAGTATTTT. It codes for CSVARTGLTDTQYF.

The chain couples TRBV18 to TRBJ2-4, with D perhaps TRBD1 (5 bases). Trimming removed 3 bases at V and 3 bases at J, with 12 bases between. Germline lookup yields CDR1 KGHSH and CDR2 LQKENI. This CDR3 spans 15 amino acids. The DNA of the CDR3 is TGTGCCAGCTCACCCTCTCCCGACAGCAAAAACATTCAGTACTTC. As protein: CASSPSPDSKNIQYF.

The chain employs TRBV6-5 and TRBJ2-1; no reliable D call. Germline V gene data show CDR1 as MNHEY and CDR2 as SVGAGI. V was clipped by 6 bases and J by 8 bases, with 8 bases between them. The CDR3 is 11 amino acids. The CDR3 DNA is TGTGCCAGCAGACGAACCGATGAGCAGTTCTTC. Its translation is CASRRTDEQFF.

About this clone itself: Given the absence of the conserved phenylalanine or tryptophan at the CDR3 end, a read error is likely. It is unclear where the CDR3 begins or ends on the DNA, so no DNA is shown, and the CDR3 is as TCRdb lists it. This rearrangement joins TRBV4-1 to TRBJ2-7; no check of the table's D call, TRBD1, against the DNA was made. Germline CDR1 reads MGHRA; CDR2 reads YSYEKL. The CDR3 sequence runs 10 residues, both termini included. The CDR3 reads CASSQDLAPP.

The rearrangement links TRBV5-8 to TRBJ1-1; TRBD1 aligns across 8 bases. Germline loops: CDR1 SGHTS, CDR2 YDEGEE. This CDR3 is 16 amino acids long. V lost 1 base and J lost 0; bases outside the gene matches: 5. The chain's CDR3 is CASSLWTGSMNTEAFF. In DNA, the CDR3 is TGTGCCAGCAGCTTGTGGACAGGGAGCATGAACACTGAAGCTTTCTTT.

The chain couples TRBV2 to TRBJ2-7; a weak D match, TRBD2 (6 bases). Germline CDR1 is SNHLY and CDR2 is FYNNEI. This CDR3 has 15 amino acids. V was shortened by 5 bases and J by 5 bases, with 19 bases between the two germline ends. CDR3 sequence: CASSTLGGVGDEQYF. The CDR3 coding sequence is TGTGCCAGCAGTACCCTGGGCGGGGTCGGCGACGAGCAGTACTTC.

V gene TRBV4-1 combines with J gene TRBJ1-4; D might be TRBD1 (5 bases). This CDR3 is built from 14 residues. With 5 bases removed from V and 4 bases from J, the gap between germline ends came to 11 bases. The germline gives CDR1 MGHRA, CDR2 YSYEKL. The CDR3 reads CASSTGPINEKLFF. CDR3 sequence (DNA): TGCGCCAGCAGCACGGGACCGATTAATGAAAAACTGTTTTTT.

The gene calls are TRBV7-3 and TRBJ2-7; 8 nucleotides line up with TRBD1. The CDR3 has 13 residues. Per germline, CDR1 SGHTA and CDR2 FQGTGA. Losses at the gene ends were 5 bases for V and 7 bases for J; bases not matched to a gene: 7. CDR3 amino acids: CASSETRGQEQYF. Written as DNA, the CDR3 is TGTGCCAGCAGCGAAACCAGGGGGCAAGAGCAGTACTTC.

V usage is TRBV5-8 and J usage is TRBJ2-7; perhaps D is TRBD1 or TRBD2 (5 bases each). V lost 2 bases to trimming and J lost 2 bases, with 8 bases between them. Germline V gives CDR1 SGHTS, CDR2 YDEGEE. The CDR3 contains 13 residues. The CDR3 DNA reads as TGTGCCAGCAGCTTTCCGGGACCCTACGAGCAGTACTTC. Translating gives CASSFPGPYEQYF.

To note about this clone: Other nucleotide sequences from this sample produce the same CDR3. This sequence joins TRBV5-1 and TRBJ2-7; a weak D match, TRBD2 (6 bases). Trimming removed 4 bases at V and 6 bases at J, with 17 bases between. CDR3 size: 14 residues. CDR1 and CDR2 from the germline V gene are SGHRS and YFSETQ. The CDR3 DNA reads as TGCGCCAGCAGCCCCGGATTGGGACTGTCCGAGCAGTACTTC. This gives the protein CASSPGLGLSEQYF.

CDR3 sequence (DNA): TGTGCCAGCAGTTACTCGAGAGGGGATTATGGCTACACCTTC. Translating gives CASSYSRGDYGYTF. The chain carries TRBV6-6 and TRBJ1-2; TRBD1 might be the D (5 bases). The CDR3 runs to 14 residues. The V gene lost 0 bases and the J gene lost 5 bases, with 10 bases spanning the gap. Germline CDR1 is MNHNY and CDR2 is SVGAGI (reference sequence).

The chain employs TRBV30 and TRBJ2-2, with TRBD1 identical over 10 bases. In germline, CDR1 is GTSNPN, CDR2 SVGIG (reference sequence). V was clipped by 3 bases and J by 4 bases; unmatched bases: 11. There are 17 residues in the CDR3. CDR3 bases: TGTGCCTGGAGCCGGGACAGGGGCCTGAAAGGCACCGGGGAGCTGTTTTTT. This sequence encodes CAWSRDRGLKGTGELFF.

This chain connects TRBV5-5 to TRBJ1-2; perhaps TRBD1 as D (5 bases). Germline V gives CDR1 SGHKS, CDR2 YYEKEE (reference sequence). Trimming pared 4 bases from V and 4 bases from J, leaving 8 bases between. The CDR3 totals 12 residues. CDR3 bases: TGTGCCAGCAGCCCCGGGACCTATGGCTACACCTTC. Its protein is CASSPGTYGYTF. The full variable domain, rest sourced from reference TRBV5-5 and TRBJ1-2, is DAGVTQSPTHLIKTRGQQVTLRCSPISGHKSVSWYQQVLGQGPQFIFQYYEKEERGRGNFPDRFSARQFPNYSSELNVNALLLGDSALYLCASSPGTYGYTFGSGTRLTVV.

The chain couples TRBV6-6 to TRBJ2-7; the D is unclear. CDR3 length: 12 amino acids. CDR1 and CDR2 from the germline V gene are MNHNY and SVGAGI (reference sequence). Trimming removed 2 bases from V and 9 bases from J, with 11 bases in between. This CDR3 is CASSYKANGQYF. The DNA of the CDR3 is TGTGCCAGCAGTTACAAAGCGAACGGGCAGTACTTC.

The chain has TRBV6-6 and TRBJ1-1; no clear D. This CDR3 comprises 13 residues. V lost 4 bases and J lost 1, with 7 bases in between. CDR1 is MNHNY, CDR2 SVGAGI, per germline (reference sequence). The CDR3 DNA reads TGTGCCAGCAGTTTAGCGGCGAACACTGAAGCTTTCTTT. Its translation: CASSLAANTEAFF.

This clone has only one observation. This chain links TRBV30 with TRBJ2-7; TRBD1 is a possible D gene (5 bases). Germline V gives CDR1 GTSNPN, CDR2 SVGIG (reference sequence). This CDR3 contains 12 residues. V lost 3 bases and J lost 5, with 11 bases in between. CDR3 coding DNA: TGTGCCTGGAGGTTACAGGTAGACGAGCAGTACTTC. Amino acids: CAWRLQVDEQYF.

The rearrangement joins TRBV18 to TRBJ2-1; 9 bases agree with TRBD1. CDR1 and CDR2 (germline): KGHSH, LQKENI. The CDR3 is 15 amino acids. Trimming cost V 6 bases and J 4 bases; bases outside gene matches: 7. The CDR3 DNA reads as TGTGCCAGCTCGACAGGGGGACGCACATACAATGAGCAGTTCTTC. Protein: CASSTGGRTYNEQFF.